A single sample is the source of the 32 T cell receptor beta chains below, sequenced in a study of cytomegalovirus exposure and HLA in healthy donors. Only in-frame clones appear in the TCRdb table, and some are missing; sequencing was by immunoSEQ multiplex PCR. The sample lists about 150,000 clones, about 89% occurring once. The sequenced sample was PBMCs. The source of these receptors is a woman between 18 and 29 years old in good health and CMV-seropositive.

The chain combines TRBV25-1 with TRBJ2-7; a possible D gene is TRBD2 (5 bases). The CDR3 extends over 15 amino acids. Germline lookup yields CDR1 MGHDK and CDR2 SYGVNS. V was trimmed by 0 bases and J by 9 bases, leaving 18 bases between them. The DNA of the CDR3 is TGTGCCAGCAGTGAATACCGCGGGTCCAAGGAGCTGCAGTACTTC. Translating gives CASSEYRGSKELQYF.

The J gene is TRBJ2-7, the V gene TRBV29-1; D gene unclear. V was trimmed by 4 bases and J by 3 bases, leaving 7 bases between them. Germline CDR1 reads SQVTM; CDR2 reads ANQGSEA. The CDR3 covers 11 residues. The CDR3 loop reads CSVAGYYEQYF. CDR3 in DNA: TGCAGCGTTGCAGGATACTACGAGCAGTACTTC.

The V gene is TRBV25-1, the J gene TRBJ2-5, with 7 positions matching TRBD2. V shed 4 bases, J shed 6 bases, and the junction held 5 bases outside the gene matches. There are 13 residues in the CDR3. Germline-derived CDR1 and CDR2 are MGHDK and SYGVNS. As DNA, the CDR3 is TGTGCCAGCAGTGCGGGCGGGAGTAAGACCCAGTACTTC. This sequence encodes CASSAGGSKTQYF.

This rearrangement joins TRBV2 to TRBJ1-4, with TRBD1 matching 8 bases. The CDR3 is 15 amino acids. The V segment lost 4 bases and the J segment 8 bases; nucleotides outside the gene matches: 9. Germline-derived CDR1 and CDR2 are SNHLY and FYNNEI. CDR3 nucleotides: TGTGCCAGCAGTGCCGGAGACAGGGGTGGGGAAAAACTGTTTTTT. Translation: CASSAGDRGGEKLFF.

The chain has TRBV10-2 and TRBJ2-5; TRBD2 aligns across 14 bases. The CDR3 sequence is 17 residues long. The germline gives CDR1 WSHSY, CDR2 SAAADI. Germline trimming cut 8 bases from V and 5 bases from J; bases unmatched to any gene: 13. CDR3 sequence: CASAGPGLAGDIETQYF. CDR3 bases: TGCGCCAGCGCGGGACCGGGACTAGCGGGAGATATTGAGACCCAGTACTTC.

The chain links TRBV7-2 to TRBJ2-2, with 8 bases matching TRBD2. Germline CDR1 reads SGHTA; CDR2 reads FQGNSA. The trim removed 2 bases at V and 4 bases at J, leaving 12 bases unmatched. The CDR3 is 18 amino acids. CDR3: CASSLFRRGLAGTGELFF. Written as DNA, the CDR3 is TGTGCCAGCAGCTTATTCCGTCGCGGGCTAGCGGGCACCGGGGAGCTGTTTTTT.

The chain links TRBV29-1 to TRBJ2-7, with D possibly TRBD1 on 6 matching bases. V was clipped by 7 bases and J by 5 bases, with 12 bases between them. The CDR3 covers 11 residues. The germline gives CDR1 SQVTM, CDR2 ANQGSEA. This chain's CDR3 is CSAAHRDEQYF. Written as DNA, the CDR3 is TGCAGCGCCGCTCACAGGGACGAGCAGTACTTC.

The chain carries TRBV10-3 and TRBJ2-1; the D gene is possibly TRBD1 (6 bases). Per germline, CDR1 ENHRY and CDR2 SYGVKD. V was cut by 5 bases and J by 9 bases, with 20 bases left in between. The CDR3 sequence is 15 residues long. The CDR3 spells CAISNPQGWGSEQFF. Written as DNA, the CDR3 is TGTGCCATCAGTAACCCTCAGGGGTGGGGGAGTGAGCAGTTCTTC.

In its sample, this clone was seen a few times. This chain connects TRBV6-1 to TRBJ1-3, with D uncertain. From germline, CDR1 is MNHNS and CDR2 SASEGT. This CDR3 is built from 14 residues. Trimming shortened V by 6 bases and J by 12 bases, and 21 bases separated the two germline ends. CDR3 loop: CASRPGGPRSGIYF. The CDR3 bases are TGTGCCAGCAGGCCTGGTGGCCCGAGGAGTGGCATATATTTT.

The CDR3 coding sequence is TGTGCCAGCTCACCAGCAACAGGATCGGCCAATGAGCAGTTCTTC. Residues: CASSPATGSANEQFF. This chain joins TRBV18 and TRBJ2-1, with a possible D match to TRBD1 (5 bases). The V end was cut by 2 bases, the J end by 6 bases, with 14 bases between. CDR1 KGHSH and CDR2 LQKENI come from the germline V gene. This CDR3 is built from 15 residues.

The V gene is TRBV7-8, the J gene TRBJ2-2; 7 bases match TRBD2. Germline V gives CDR1 SGHVS, CDR2 FQNEAQ. V shed 1 base, J shed 3 bases, and the junction held 11 bases outside the gene matches. The CDR3 runs to 18 residues. CDR3 DNA: TGTGCCAGCAGCTTAGGGTGGCGGGCTAGCGGACACACCGGGGAGCTGTTTTTT. It specifies CASSLGWRASGHTGELFF.

The chain has TRBV6-1 and TRBJ1-3, with 7 nucleotides matching TRBD1. After removal of 3 bases from V and 7 bases from J, the junction contained 3 bases not matched to a gene. Looked up from germline, CDR1 is MNHNS and CDR2 is SASEGT. The CDR3 totals 13 residues. The CDR3 protein is CASSETGPNTIYF. The CDR3 nucleotides are TGTGCCAGCAGTGAGACAGGGCCCAACACCATATATTTT.

This chain joins TRBV5-4 and TRBJ2-1; 10 nucleotides line up with TRBD1. In germline, CDR1 is SGHNT, CDR2 YYREEE (reference sequence). The CDR3 consists of 12 residues. The V segment lost 3 bases and the J segment 10 bases; nucleotides outside the gene matches: 1. As DNA, the CDR3 is TGTGCCAGCAGCTGGACAGGGGGGGAGCAGTTCTTC. As protein: CASSWTGGEQFF. Variable domain in full (rest from reference TRBV5-4 and TRBJ2-1): ETGVTQSPTHLIKTRGQQVTLRCSSQSGHNTVSWYQQALGQGPQFIFQYYREEENGRGNFPPRFSGLQFPNYSSELNVNALELDDSALYLCASSWTGGEQFFGPGTRLTVL.

This chain links TRBV14 with TRBJ2-1; 7 nucleotides align to TRBD2. Germline trimming cut 7 bases from V and 7 bases from J; bases unmatched to any gene: 13. The CDR3 totals 15 residues. The germline CDR1 and CDR2 sequences are SGHDN and FVKESK. For the CDR3, the DNA is TGTGCCAGCAACGCAGCGGGATTAGGAGGGAATGAGCAGTTCTTC. Translating it yields CASNAAGLGGNEQFF.

The chain is built from TRBV4-2 and TRBJ1-5; the D gene is possibly TRBD1 (5 bases). The V gene lost 6 bases and the J gene lost 4 bases, with 13 bases spanning the gap. This CDR3 contains 14 residues. CDR1 is LGHNA and CDR2 is YNFKEQ in the germline V gene. CDR3 sequence reads: CASSLPGDNQPQHF. CDR3 DNA sequence: TGTGCCAGCAGTCTGCCGGGGGATAATCAGCCCCAGCATTTT.

In its sample, this clone was seen a few times. This chain links TRBV6-1 with TRBJ2-1, with TRBD2 matching over 11 bases. CDR3 length: 15 residues. The trim removed 6 bases at V and 6 bases at J, leaving 7 bases unmatched. CDR1 MNHNS and CDR2 SASEGT come from the germline V gene. CDR3: CASSLTSGSPNEQFF. CDR3 nucleotides: TGTGCCAGCAGCCTTACTAGCGGGAGTCCCAATGAGCAGTTCTTC.

This chain links TRBV5-6 with TRBJ2-1, with 10 bases identical to TRBD2. The CDR3 sequence is 19 residues long. CDR1 and CDR2 (germline): SGHDT, YYEEEE. Losses at the gene ends were 3 bases for V and 7 bases for J; bases not matched to a gene: 19. The CDR3, as DNA: TGTGCCAGCAGCTCGAGGGGAGGATATTCTAGCGGGAGTGGGAATGAGCAGTTCTTC. This sequence encodes CASSSRGGYSSGSGNEQFF.

This sequence joins TRBV7-6 and TRBJ1-2; perhaps TRBD1 as D (5 bases). Trimming left V 0 bases short and J 7 bases short, with 9 bases between. Germline-derived CDR1 and CDR2 are SGHVS and FNYEAQ. This CDR3 region has 13 residues. The CDR3 protein is CASSLAEGAGYTF. In DNA, the CDR3 is TGTGCCAGCAGCTTAGCGGAAGGGGCTGGCTACACCTTC.

The chain couples TRBV5-6 to TRBJ2-7, with D tentatively TRBD1 (8 bases). The ends were cut back, 2 bases at V and 6 bases at J, with 21 bases in the middle. The CDR3 runs to 16 residues. CDR1 SGHDT and CDR2 YYEEEE come from the germline V gene. CDR3 coding DNA: TGTGCCAGCAGCTTAGGGGGACAGGTCTCGGGAGGCGAGCAGTACTTC. It encodes CASSLGGQVSGGEQYF. Variable domain in full (rest from reference TRBV5-6 and TRBJ2-7): DAGVTQSPTHLIKTRGQQVTLRCSPKSGHDTVSWYQQALGQGPQFIFQYYEEEERQRGNFPDRFSGHQFPNYSSELNVNALLLGDSALYLCASSLGGQVSGGEQYFGPGTRLTVT.

The rearrangement joins TRBV7-2 to TRBJ2-5; possible D gene TRBD1, 5 bases. The V gene's germline CDR1 is SGHTA and CDR2 FQGNSA. V was pared by 5 bases and J by 4 bases, with 20 bases between. This CDR3 is built from 16 residues. The CDR3, as DNA: TGTGCCAGCAGCCCAAGAGATCACAGGTACATAGAGACCCAGTACTTC. It yields the protein CASSPRDHRYIETQYF. The variable domain in full, with the rest retrieved from reference TRBV7-2 and TRBJ2-5, is GAGVSQSPSNKVTEKGKDVELRCDPISGHTALYWYRQSLGQGLEFLIYFQGNSAPDKSGLPSDRFSAERTGGSVSTLTIQRTQQEDSAVYLCASSPRDHRYIETQYFGPGTRLLVL.

CDR3 protein: CASRGDRVYATNEKLFF. For the CDR3, the DNA is TGTGCCAGCAGGGGGGACAGGGTCTATGCAACTAATGAAAAACTGTTTTTT. The rearrangement uses TRBV28 and TRBJ1-4; 9 bases fit TRBD1. Trimming at V came to 6 bases and at J to 0 bases, leaving 8 bases not matched to a gene. The CDR3 is 17 amino acids. Germline V gene data show CDR1 as MDHEN and CDR2 as SYDVKM. The full variable domain, with the rest looked up from reference TRBV28 and TRBJ1-4, is DVKVTQSSRYLVKRTGEKVFLECVQDMDHENMFWYRQDPGLGLRLIYFSYDVKMKEKGDIPEGYSVSREKKERFSLILESASTNQTSMYLCASRGDRVYATNEKLFFGSGTQLSVL.

This chain uses TRBV9 with TRBJ2-5; TRBD2 might be the D (6 bases). Germline values: CDR1 SGDLS, CDR2 YYNGEE. This CDR3 region has 15 residues. The V gene lost 4 bases and the J gene lost 5 bases, with 18 bases spanning the gap. The CDR3 sequence is CASSLRSTSRETQYF. Written as DNA, the CDR3 is TGTGCCAGCAGCCTACGATCGACTAGTAGGGAGACCCAGTACTTC.

The DNA for the CDR3 is TGTGCCAGTAGTATAATAGGGCCGGGGACTGAAGCTTTCTTT. Its protein is CASSIIGPGTEAFF. J is TRBJ1-1 and V is TRBV19; D uncertain. V was shortened by 2 bases and J by 5 bases, with 12 bases between the two germline ends. This CDR3 has 14 amino acids. Germline CDR1 LNHDA, CDR2 SQIVND (reference sequence). The full variable domain, rest sourced from reference TRBV19 and TRBJ1-1, is DGGITQSPKYLFRKEGQNVTLSCEQNLNHDAMYWYRQDPGQGLRLIYYSQIVNDFQKGDIAEGYSVSREKKESFPLTVTSAQKNPTAFYLCASSIIGPGTEAFFGQGTRLTVV.

This sequence joins TRBV9 and TRBJ2-1; TRBD2 matches 8 bases. The V gene end was trimmed by 6 bases and the J gene end by 1 base; junction bases not matched to a gene: 12. The CDR3 covers 17 residues. Looked up from germline, CDR1 is SGDLS and CDR2 is YYNGEE. CDR3 nucleotide sequence: TGTGCCAGCAACGAACGACGGGGGGGTTCATCCTACAATGAGCAGTTCTTC. Encoded protein: CASNERRGGSSYNEQFF.

The CDR3 here is CASQKTGGAFF. The DNA for the CDR3 is TGTGCCAGCCAAAAAACAGGGGGAGCTTTCTTT. The rearrangement links TRBV28 to TRBJ1-1; 8 bases match TRBD1. From germline, CDR1 is MDHEN and CDR2 SYDVKM. V was pared by 8 bases and J by 10 bases, with 6 bases of the junction left unmatched. The CDR3 consists of 11 residues.

V usage is TRBV14 and J usage is TRBJ2-3, with D possibly being TRBD1 (7 bases). Trimming removed 1 base from V and 4 bases from J, with 9 bases in between. Germline V gene data show CDR1 as SGHDN and CDR2 as FVKESK. The CDR3 has 14 residues. CDR3 protein: CASSQVRGADTQYF. For the CDR3, the DNA is TGTGCCAGCAGCCAAGTCAGGGGGGCAGATACGCAGTATTTT. The full variable domain, completed using reference TRBV14 and TRBJ2-3, is EAGVTQFPSHSVIEKGQTVTLRCDPISGHDNLYWYRRVMGKEIKFLLHFVKESKQDESGMPNNRFLAERTGGTYSTLKVQPAELEDSGVYFCASSQVRGADTQYFGPGTRLTVL.

The chain joins TRBV2 to TRBJ2-5, with a weak D call TRBD2 (6 bases). Trimming left V 2 bases short and J 3 bases short, with 7 bases between. The CDR3 length is 13 residues. The germline V gene has CDR1 SNHLY and CDR2 FYNNEI. CDR3 in amino acids: CASSERGKETQYF. In nucleotides, the CDR3 is TGTGCCAGCAGTGAACGGGGGAAAGAGACCCAGTACTTC.

There are a few counts of this clone. This chain links TRBV5-1 with TRBJ1-5, with 7 bases fitting TRBD1. The length of the CDR3 is 15 residues. With 4 bases clipped from V and 0 bases from J, the junction kept 4 bases outside the gene matches. In germline, CDR1 is SGHRS, CDR2 YFSETQ. CDR3 nucleotides: TGCGCCAGCAGCCTTACAGGGGATAGCAATCAGCCCCAGCATTTT. This sequence encodes CASSLTGDSNQPQHF.

This clone has a single count. The J gene is TRBJ1-5, the V gene TRBV15; perhaps TRBD1 as D (5 bases). Trimming removed 0 bases from V and 2 bases from J, with 5 bases in between. Per the germline V gene, CDR1 is LNHNV and CDR2 is YYDKDF (reference sequence). The CDR3 length is 14 residues. The CDR3: CATSRDRGNQPQHF. CDR3 nucleotides: TGTGCCACCAGCAGAGACAGGGGCAATCAGCCCCAGCATTTT.

This clone was picked up one time. The chain links TRBV30 to TRBJ2-7; possibly TRBD2 for D (6 bases). V was shortened by 3 bases and J by 0 bases, with 12 bases between the two germline ends. The V gene's germline CDR1 is GTSNPN and CDR2 SVGIG (reference sequence). The CDR3 runs to 14 residues. DNA for the CDR3: TGTGCCTGGAGACGGGGGTCAAGCTCCTACGAGCAGTACTTC. This codes for CAWRRGSSSYEQYF.

Here the CDR3 reads CASSLAGLAVFDTQYF. CDR3 sequence (DNA): TGTGCCAGCAGCTTAGCGGGACTAGCGGTATTCGATACGCAGTATTTT. The J gene is TRBJ2-3, the V gene TRBV7-2; 11 bases match TRBD2. Germline assignment: CDR1 SGHTA and CDR2 FQGNSA. Germline trimming cut 0 bases from V and 6 bases from J; bases unmatched to any gene: 5. There are 16 residues in the CDR3.

The chain is built from TRBV30 and TRBJ1-2; tentatively, D is TRBD1 (5 bases). This CDR3 comprises 13 residues. Per the germline V gene, CDR1 is GTSNPN and CDR2 is SVGIG (reference sequence). Between the trimmed V and J ends, which lost 3 bases and 8 bases, there was a span of 16 bases. This CDR3 is CAWSDRRGGGYTF. For the CDR3, the DNA is TGTGCCTGGAGCGACCGACGGGGGGGAGGCTACACCTTC. Variable domain in full (rest from reference TRBV30 and TRBJ1-2): SQTIHQWPATLVQPVGSPLSLECTVEGTSNPNLYWYRQAAGRGLQLLFYSVGIGQISSEVPQNLSASRPQDRQFILSSKKLLLSDSGFYLCAWSDRRGGGYTFGSGTRLTVV.